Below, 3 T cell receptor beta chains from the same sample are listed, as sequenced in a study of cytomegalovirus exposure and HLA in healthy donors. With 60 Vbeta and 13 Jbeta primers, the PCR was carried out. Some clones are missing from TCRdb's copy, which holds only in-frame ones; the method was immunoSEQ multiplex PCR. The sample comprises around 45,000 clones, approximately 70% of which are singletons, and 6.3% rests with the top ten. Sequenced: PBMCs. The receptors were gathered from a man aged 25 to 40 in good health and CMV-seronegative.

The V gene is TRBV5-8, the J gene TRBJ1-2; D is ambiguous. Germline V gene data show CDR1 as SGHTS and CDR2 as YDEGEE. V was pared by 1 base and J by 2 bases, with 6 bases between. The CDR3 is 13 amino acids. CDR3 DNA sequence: TGTGCCAGCAGCTTGACAGTAAACTATGGCTACACCTTC. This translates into CASSLTVNYGYTF. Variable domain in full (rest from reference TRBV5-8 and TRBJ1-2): EAGVTQSPTHLIKTRGQQATLRCSPISGHTSVYWYQQALGLGLQFLLWYDEGEERNRGNFPPRFSGRQFPNYSSELNVNALELEDSALYLCASSLTVNYGYTFGSGTRLTVV.

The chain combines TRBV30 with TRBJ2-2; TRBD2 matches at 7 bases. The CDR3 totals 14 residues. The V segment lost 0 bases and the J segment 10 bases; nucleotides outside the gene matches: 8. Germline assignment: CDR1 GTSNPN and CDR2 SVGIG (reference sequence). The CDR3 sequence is CAWSVAAGFQELFF. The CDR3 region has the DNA TGTGCCTGGAGTGTAGCAGCGGGATTCCAGGAGCTGTTTTTT.

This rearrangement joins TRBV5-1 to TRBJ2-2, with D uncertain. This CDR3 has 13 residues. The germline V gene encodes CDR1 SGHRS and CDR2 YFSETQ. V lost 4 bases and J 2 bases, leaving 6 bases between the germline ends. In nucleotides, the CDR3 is TGCGCCAGCAGCCCGAGAAACACCGGGGAGCTGTTTTTT. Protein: CASSPRNTGELFF.